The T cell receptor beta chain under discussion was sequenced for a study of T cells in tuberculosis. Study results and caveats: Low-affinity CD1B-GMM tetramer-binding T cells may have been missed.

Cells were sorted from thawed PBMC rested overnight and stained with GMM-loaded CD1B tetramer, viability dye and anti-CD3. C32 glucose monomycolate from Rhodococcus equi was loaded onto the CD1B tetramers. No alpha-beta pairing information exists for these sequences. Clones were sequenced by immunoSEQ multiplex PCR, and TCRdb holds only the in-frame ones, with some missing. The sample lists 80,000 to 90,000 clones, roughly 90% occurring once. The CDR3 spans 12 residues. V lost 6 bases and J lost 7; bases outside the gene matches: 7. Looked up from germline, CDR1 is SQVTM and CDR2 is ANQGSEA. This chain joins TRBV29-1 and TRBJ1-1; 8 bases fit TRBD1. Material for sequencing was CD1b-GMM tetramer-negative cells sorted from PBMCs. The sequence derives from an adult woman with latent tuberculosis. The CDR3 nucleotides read TGCAGCGTCATGCGCGGACAGGGTGAAGCTTTCTTT. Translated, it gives CSVMRGQGEAFF.